These T cell receptor beta chains were read from a single sample in a study of cytomegalovirus exposure and HLA in healthy donors. Assay used: immunoSEQ multiplex PCR; TCRdb lists only in-frame clones, some missing. The data show 210,000 or so clones, 70% to 90% seen once. Sequencing input: PBMCs. The receptors come from a girl aged 2-10 years in good health and CMV-seronegative. Both conserved end residues are trimmed from each CDR3. Each record gives: clone size, J gene, V gene, CDR3 protein. The size of a clone is reported for some rows only, either as once, few or many, or as a class for expanded clones.

NA TRBJ1-1 TRBV29-1 SVPGSEAF
NA TRBJ1-5 TRBV11-2 ASSTDRNQPQH
NA TRBJ1-3 TRBV29-1 SVWTGTGNTIY
NA TRBJ1-3 TRBV30 AWSIIRGHSGNTIY
once TRBJ2-7 TRBV5-8 ASSLQRPYEQY
NA TRBJ1-4 TRBV27 ASSSRDRPNEKLF
NA TRBJ2-2 TRBV15 ATSKIRNTGELF
NA TRBJ2-2 TRBV19 ASSNAGSGRPLNTGELF
NA TRBJ2-3 TRBV10-3 AISATLADTDTQY
once TRBJ1-6 TRBV11-2 ASSLDWGRLNSPLH
NA TRBJ2-7 TRBV19 ASSIVVSAGAYEQY
NA TRBJ2-5 TRBV5-1 ASSLGGGQETQY
NA TRBJ1-3 TRBV11-2 ASSIQGSGNTIY
NA TRBJ2-1 TRBV7-2 ASSPGGAAYNEQF
NA TRBJ1-1 TRBV5-1 ASSLNRGDGTEAF
NA TRBJ2-3 TRBV10-2 ATATSGRAGGTQY
NA TRBJ2-2 TRBV7-8 ASSSASGRAESGELF
NA TRBJ2-5 TRBV5-6 ASSSLEVRNRETQY
NA TRBJ1-2 TRBV6-5 ASSYSTEIYYGYT
NA TRBJ2-5 TRBV9 ASSVQGAEETQY
NA TRBJ2-1 TRBV6-6 ASSYQGPYNEQF
once TRBJ2-1 TRBV6-1 ASSDFLATSGSYNEQF
once TRBJ2-3 TRBV5-4 ASRPDRGSTDTQY
NA TRBJ2-3 TRBV5-4 ASSLDAAPSTDTQY
NA TRBJ2-3 TRBV10-3 AISESIASSTDTQY
NA TRBJ1-2 TRBV19 ASTKAQGGGYT
NA TRBJ2-3 TRBV4-1 ASSQDGGPLSTDTQY
NA TRBJ2-7 TRBV30 AQGKGRTSGRAYEQY
NA TRBJ2-7 TRBV6-1 ASSDLTQGAYEQY
NA TRBJ2-7 TRBV27 ASSFSTSGIAYEQY
NA TRBJ2-1 TRBV6-9 ASSSGLTVYNEQF
NA TRBJ2-1 TRBV10-3 AISESGRASYNEQF
NA TRBJ2-7 TRBV9 ASSVGDSQLYEQY
NA TRBJ1-1 TRBV6-5 ASSYSRTGTGTEAF
NA TRBJ2-2 TRBV7-9 ASGDSHPNTGELL
NA TRBJ2-7 TRBV30 AWSVGGSVHEQY
once TRBJ2-7 TRBV19 ASSLRDRAYEQY
once TRBJ1-1 TRBV7-9 ASSRTDRANTEAF
NA TRBJ2-3 TRBV7-2 ASSFGLAGGTDTQY
NA TRBJ2-7 TRBV29-1 SVEDQRERTYEQY
NA TRBJ2-1 TRBV5-1 ASSDLAGGRNEQF
NA TRBJ1-2 TRBV18 ASSPPSVGYGYT
NA TRBJ2-7 TRBV5-1 ASSLVVGEDEQY
NA TRBJ2-3 TRBV12-5 ASGPPESTSLSLLTDTQY
NA TRBJ1-1 TRBV4-1 ASSRADRGNTEAF
NA TRBJ2-1 TRBV30 AWSVRPAGRNNEQF
NA TRBJ2-5 TRBV6-1 ASQDRHQETQY
NA TRBJ2-2 TRBV10-3 AISESEGTGYHTGELF
few TRBJ1-2 TRBV28 ASSLGGQGAKT
NA TRBJ1-1 TRBV9 ASSVVPPGANTEAF
NA TRBJ1-1 TRBV18 ASSPFAENTEAF
NA TRBJ2-1 TRBV6-5 ASSPGNEQF
NA TRBJ1-5 TRBV4-1 ASSQDTGGQPQH
NA TRBJ2-4 TRBV7-9 ASSRSDITSGGAWYIQY
few TRBJ2-7 TRBV5-6 ASSSLSGGTSVRD
NA TRBJ1-1 TRBV19 ASSIDLANTEAF
once TRBJ1-3 TRBV30 AWMYRAFSGNTIY
NA TRBJ2-5 TRBV6-1 ASRGQGGDQETQY
NA TRBJ1-2 TRBV19 ASTVEFNYGYT
NA TRBJ1-2 TRBV6-5 ASSYSWAYGYT